The 20 T cell receptor beta chains presented below share a single source sample, sequenced in a study of Ad26.COV2.S vaccination and SARS-CoV-2 variants (dated by TCRdb to the early 2020s). The sample's treatment or condition label, decoded: some 19 received Ad26.COV2.S at low or high dose, single or two shots; several received placebo; per-sample allocation not given. Repertoires of vaccine and placebo recipients were sequenced from samples taken on day 63 after the first injection. Libraries were made using the immunoSEQ multiplex PCR assay. TCRdb's version of the immuneACCESS table is confined to in-frame rearrangements and falls short of the full clone set. An unresolved V gene accounts for under half of the shortfall where checked; the remainder is of unknown origin. The sample table records 440,000 or so clones; less than 95% of these occur just once. Less than 5.5% of the sample is taken by the ten largest.

Sequencing was performed on peripheral blood, taken in a trial of Ad26.COV2.S vaccine versus placebo. These receptor sequences come from a person between 18 and 60 years old who received the Ad26.COV2.S COVID-19 vaccine or a placebo.

Many counts were recorded for this clone. V and J are TRBV15 and TRBJ2-1; 10 bases fit TRBD2. Unmatched junction bases numbered 12, after V lost 5 bases and J lost 5 bases. CDR1 and CDR2 from the germline V gene are LNHNV and YYDKDF (reference sequence). The CDR3 has 17 residues. CDR3 sequence reads: CATSPRGGSGRNNEQFF. The CDR3 region has the DNA TGTGCCACCAGCCCCAGAGGGGGTAGCGGGAGGAACAATGAGCAGTTCTTC.

The chain employs TRBV7-9 and TRBJ1-2; TRBD1 is a possible D gene (5 bases). This CDR3 has 14 amino acids. The germline V gene encodes CDR1 SEHNR and CDR2 FQNEAQ (reference sequence). The V gene lost 1 base and the J gene lost 8 bases, with 14 bases spanning the gap. CDR3 in amino acids: CASSLDGTALGYTF. CDR3 DNA: TGTGCCAGCAGCTTAGATGGGACCGCGCTGGGCTACACCTTC.

V is TRBV4-1 and J is TRBJ1-2, with D possibly TRBD1 on 6 matching bases. The CDR3 covers 16 residues. Germline CDR1 and CDR2: MGHRA and YSYEKL. The V gene lost 3 bases and the J gene lost 5 bases, with 19 bases spanning the gap. Written as DNA, the CDR3 is TGCGCCAGCAGCCAGAAGGCGGGCAGGGGAGATTATGGCTACACCTTC. Translating gives CASSQKAGRGDYGYTF.

This rearrangement joins TRBV24-1 to TRBJ2-7, with D possibly being TRBD1 (6 bases). V was clipped by 3 bases and J by 2 bases, with 13 bases between them. The CDR3 runs to 15 residues. Germline V gene lookup returns CDR1 KGHDR and CDR2 SFDVKD. The CDR3, as DNA: TGTGCCACCAGTGATCCTAAGGGGGACACCTACGAGCAGTACTTC. It translates to CATSDPKGDTYEQYF.

This clone was found a few times. The chain joins TRBV6-2 or TRBV6-3 to TRBJ1-1; D not resolved. The CDR3 runs 14 residues. Deletions cut 4 bases from V and 4 bases from J, with 13 bases between. Looked up from germline, CDR1 is MNHEY and CDR2 is SVGEGT. In DNA, the CDR3 is TGTGCCAGCAGTTCCGTTAGTTACCGCACTGAAGCTTTCTTT. Translating gives CASSSVSYRTEAFF.

The chain couples TRBV4-3 to TRBJ1-4; D is perhaps TRBD1 (6 bases). The V end lost 1 base, the J end lost 5 bases, and 14 bases lay between the germline ends. The length of the CDR3 is 16 residues. Germline V gives CDR1 LGHNA, CDR2 YSLEER. CDR3 sequence: CASSQGGGGANEKLFF. Here the CDR3 DNA reads TGCGCCAGCAGCCAAGGCGGGGGCGGCGCAAATGAAAAACTGTTTTTT.

This chain links TRBV19 with TRBJ2-2; tentatively, D is TRBD2 (6 bases). This CDR3 region has 14 residues. Germline V gene sequence: CDR1 LNHDA, CDR2 SQIVND (reference sequence). Trimming stripped 5 bases from V and 0 bases from J, with 7 bases between. The CDR3 DNA reads TGTGCCAGTAGTTGGGGGGCGAACACCGGGGAGCTGTTTTTT. Its protein is CASSWGANTGELFF. Looking up the rest from reference TRBV19 and TRBJ2-2 gives the full variable domain: DGGITQSPKYLFRKEGQNVTLSCEQNLNHDAMYWYRQDPGQGLRLIYYSQIVNDFQKGDIAEGYSVSREKKESFPLTVTSAQKNPTAFYLCASSWGANTGELFFGEGSRLTVL.

This chain links TRBV21-1 with TRBJ2-5; TRBD1 is the table's D call, not checked against the DNA. TRBV21-1 is a known pseudogene. This CDR3 is built from 14 residues. The CDR3 region is CASRYRQGKETQYF. DNA of the CDR3: TGTGCCAGCAGGTACCGACAGGGAAAGGAGACCCAGTACTTC.

The rearrangement uses TRBV7-3 and TRBJ2-1, with D maybe TRBD1 (5 bases). Trimming left V 4 bases short and J 4 bases short, with 8 bases between. Germline lookup yields CDR1 SGHTA and CDR2 FQGTGA. CDR3 size: 13 residues. CDR3 nucleotide sequence: TGTGCCAGCAGCTACGACAGTTACAATGAGCAGTTCTTC. Amino acids: CASSYDSYNEQFF.

This clone was seen just once. The chain recombines TRBV9 with TRBJ2-2, with TRBD2 matching over 7 bases. J was trimmed by 4 bases and V by 2 bases; bases with no gene match: 8. Germline assignment: CDR1 SGDLS and CDR2 YYNGEE. The CDR3 is 16 amino acids. The CDR3, as DNA: TGTGCCAGCAGCGTTTCAGCGGGATCGGTCACCGGGGAGCTGTTTTTT. This encodes CASSVSAGSVTGELFF.

This clone was found many times. This chain joins TRBV6-2 or TRBV6-3 and TRBJ2-7; a weak D match, TRBD1 (5 bases). This CDR3 comprises 14 residues. Trimming took off 0 bases at V and 3 bases at J, with 9 bases between the two ends. Germline CDR1 is MNHEY and CDR2 is SVGEGT. For the CDR3, the DNA is TGTGCCAGCAGTTACTCGACTGACAGCTACGAGCAGTACTTC. This translates into CASSYSTDSYEQYF.

The gene calls are TRBV9 and TRBJ2-3; D ambiguous. Trimming stripped 2 bases from V and 2 bases from J, with 6 bases between. CDR3 length: 13 residues. Looked up from germline, CDR1 is SGDLS and CDR2 is YYNGEE. As DNA, the CDR3 is TGTGCCAGCAGCGTCCGTCACACAGATACGCAGTATTTT. Protein: CASSVRHTDTQYF. Variable domain in full (rest from reference TRBV9 and TRBJ2-3): DSGVTQTPKHLITATGQRVTLRCSPRSGDLSVYWYQQSLDQGLQFLIQYYNGEERAKGNILERFSAQQFPDLHSELNLSSLELGDSALYFCASSVRHTDTQYFGPGTRLTVL.

The CDR3 loop is CASSLGRTSGRQETQYF. CDR3 coding DNA: TGTGCCAGCAGCTTAGGCCGGACTAGCGGGAGACAAGAGACCCAGTACTTC. The rearrangement uses TRBV7-2 and TRBJ2-5; 13 positions agree with TRBD2. The germline V gene has CDR1 SGHTA and CDR2 FQGNSA. This CDR3 is 17 amino acids long. V shed 1 base, J shed 2 bases, and the junction held 4 bases outside the gene matches.

The chain combines TRBV6-4 with TRBJ1-4, with D unclear. The V end lost 2 bases, the J end lost 5 bases, and 18 bases lay between the germline ends. From germline, CDR1 is MRHNA and CDR2 SNTAGT. The length of the CDR3 is 17 residues. CDR3 loop: CASSDDPQEYQNEKLFF. DNA of the CDR3: TGTGCCAGCAGTGACGACCCCCAAGAATACCAAAATGAAAAACTGTTTTTT.

The rearrangement joins TRBV6-2 or TRBV6-3 to TRBJ1-1; TRBD1 matches 8 bases. The CDR3 totals 15 residues. CDR1 and CDR2 from the germline V gene are MNHEY and SVGEGT. V lost 2 bases to trimming and J lost 5 bases; unmatched junction nucleotides: 7. DNA for the CDR3: TGTGCCAGCAGTTACGGGCAGGGGGCGAGAACTGAAGCTTTCTTT. Protein product: CASSYGQGARTEAFF.

The chain joins TRBV24-1 to TRBJ2-5, with 7 bases identical to TRBD1. Losses at the gene ends were 4 bases for V and 4 bases for J; bases not matched to a gene: 8. CDR1 and CDR2 from the germline V gene are KGHDR and SFDVKD. This CDR3 contains 15 residues. The CDR3 coding sequence is TGTGCCACCAGTGAGAGCTTAAAGGGGGCAGAGACCCAGTACTTC. As protein: CATSESLKGAETQYF.

The chain has TRBV10-3 and TRBJ1-4; 8 nucleotides match TRBD1. With 3 bases clipped from V and 8 bases from J, the junction kept 8 bases outside the gene matches. The germline CDR1 and CDR2 sequences are ENHRY and SYGVKD. The CDR3 spans 15 residues. DNA of the CDR3: TGTGCCATCAGTGACATACAGGGGGTTAGAGAAAAACTGTTTTTT. It is translated as CAISDIQGVREKLFF.

The chain carries TRBV28 and TRBJ2-2, with D hard to call. Germline assignment: CDR1 MDHEN and CDR2 SYDVKM. This CDR3 has 14 residues. V lost 5 bases and J 8 bases, leaving 15 bases between the germline ends. The CDR3 here is CASSPRRPVGELFF. The CDR3 DNA reads as TGTGCCAGCAGTCCCCGACGTCCAGTAGGGGAGCTGTTTTTT.

The V gene is TRBV6-5, the J gene TRBJ2-7; D is ambiguous. This CDR3 comprises 15 residues. Germline V gene lookup returns CDR1 MNHEY and CDR2 SVGAGI. Trimming took 5 bases from V and 3 from J, leaving 17 bases between them. The chain's CDR3 is CASSPRGTTGYEQYF. In nucleotides, the CDR3 is TGTGCCAGCAGTCCCCGCGGTACGACGGGCTACGAGCAGTACTTC.

This chain joins TRBV28 and TRBJ1-4; 9 bases map to TRBD1. V gave up 5 bases and J gave up 4 bases; unmatched junction bases: 11. Germline loops: CDR1 MDHEN, CDR2 SYDVKM. The CDR3 consists of 17 residues. This CDR3 is CASSVLQGALGNEKLFF. The CDR3, as DNA: TGTGCCAGCAGTGTCCTACAGGGGGCGCTTGGTAATGAAAAACTGTTTTTT.